A single sample is the source of the 15 T cell receptor beta chains below, sequenced in a study of Graves' ophthalmopathy and Graves' hyperthyroidism. Amplified material comprised TCR beta CDR3 regions derived from RNA transcripts. An initial RT-PCR round employing HTBI primers preceded a second-round multiplex PCR. MiXCR was run by TCRdb on the multiplex PCR reads, yielding one entry per CDR3 protein. The sample shows some 15,000 distinct CDR3 sequences, 50% of them seen only once. Sequenced material: peripheral blood. All receptors derive from a woman under 40 with Graves' ophthalmopathy.

This clonotype is judged medium-sized (0.01 to 0.1%). The chain uses TRBV5-6 and TRBJ1-2; 7 positions agree with TRBD1. The CDR3 loop spans 16 amino acids. V lost 3 bases, J lost 0 bases, and 8 bases stayed unmatched. The germline V gene encodes CDR1 SGHDT and CDR2 YYEEEE. The CDR3 region has the DNA TGTGCCAGCAGCTCACCTACAGGGGTAGCTAACTATGGCTACACCTTC. This codes for CASSSPTGVANYGYTF.

In its sample, this clonotype was seen many times. CDR3 coding DNA: TGTGCCAGCAGCTCGGGACTTCGTCGGGATACGCAGTATTTT. Amino acids: CASSSGLRRDTQYF. V gene TRBV25-1 combines with J gene TRBJ2-3; weak D call: TRBD2 (6 bases). Germline values: CDR1 MGHDK, CDR2 SYGVNS. The CDR3 is made up of 14 amino acids. The V gene lost 6 bases and the J gene lost 6 bases, with 16 bases spanning the gap.

J is TRBJ2-5 and V is TRBV7-6, with 9 bases identical to TRBD1. This CDR3 has 15 amino acids. V gave up 6 bases and J gave up 4 bases; unmatched junction bases: 9. Germline V gene data show CDR1 as SGHVS and CDR2 as FNYEAQ. The CDR3 DNA reads TGTGCCAGCAGACAAAAAACAGGGGGCGCAGAGACCCAGTACTTC. As protein: CASRQKTGGAETQYF.

This rearrangement joins TRBV7-2 to TRBJ2-3; 14 positions match TRBD2. Germline values: CDR1 SGHTA, CDR2 FQGNSA. The length of the CDR3 is 18 residues. With 5 bases clipped from V and 3 bases from J, the junction kept 10 bases outside the gene matches. Written as DNA, the CDR3 is TGTGCCAGCAGCCCTCCGGGACTAGCGGGAGTAGGGACAGATACGCAGTATTTT. Translation gives CASSPPGLAGVGTDTQYF.

The chain recombines TRBV19 with TRBJ1-1, with TRBD1 matching over 7 bases. The CDR3 runs to 11 residues. Germline trimming cut 6 bases from V and 9 bases from J; bases unmatched to any gene: 4. Looked up from germline, CDR1 is LNHDA and CDR2 is SQIVND (reference sequence). CDR3 sequence reads: CASSDRVQAFF. The CDR3 nucleotides are TGTGCCAGTAGCGACAGGGTACAAGCTTTCTTT.

This clonotype came up a few times. The chain uses TRBV5-1 and TRBJ2-5; D unclear. Germline V CDR1 and CDR2: SGHRS, YFSETQ. The CDR3 is 14 residues long. V lost 0 bases and J lost 0, with 6 bases in between. The CDR3 sequence: CASSLDRNQETQYF. CDR3 DNA: TGCGCCAGCAGCTTGGACCGGAACCAAGAGACCCAGTACTTC.

This clonotype has just a few counts. This rearrangement joins TRBV5-8 to TRBJ2-1; TRBD2 aligns across 11 bases. The germline V gene has CDR1 SGHTS and CDR2 YDEGEE. V shed 8 bases and J 9 bases; nucleotides not matched to a gene: 7. This CDR3 is 13 amino acids long. The CDR3 is CASKLAGVFEQFF. The CDR3 region has the DNA TGTGCCAGTAAACTAGCGGGAGTGTTTGAGCAGTTCTTC.

The CDR3 spells CASSQIEYEQYF. CDR3 sequence (DNA): TGTGCCAGCAGCCAAATAGAATACGAGCAGTACTTC. The chain couples TRBV3-1 to TRBJ2-7; the D is unclear. In germline, CDR1 is LGHDT, CDR2 YNNKEL (reference sequence). With 2 bases removed from V and 4 bases from J, the gap between germline ends came to 6 bases. This CDR3 is 12 amino acids long.

This chain connects TRBV7-3 to TRBJ2-1, with 12 bases aligning to TRBD1. Germline V gene data show CDR1 as SGHTA and CDR2 as FQGTGA. The CDR3 loop spans 17 amino acids. V gave up 2 bases and J gave up 8 bases; unmatched junction bases: 10. The CDR3: CASSLLVVGTGGYEQFF. Here the CDR3 DNA reads TGTGCCAGCAGCTTATTGGTGGTGGGGACAGGGGGCTATGAGCAGTTCTTC.

This clonotype has a single count. Being one base from a much bigger clone, this may be a read error. This rearrangement joins TRBV29-1 to TRBJ2-7, with D tentatively TRBD1 (6 bases). CDR1 and CDR2 from the germline V gene are SQVTM and ANQGSEA. The CDR3 spans 11 residues. With 6 bases removed from V and 7 bases from J, the gap between germline ends came to 13 bases. For the CDR3, the DNA is TGCAGCGTCGGGATTAGGGGGGAGCAGTACTTC. Translation: CSVGIRGEQYF.

This clonotype is deemed medium-sized. This sequence joins TRBV5-5 and TRBJ2-3, with D possibly being TRBD2 (5 bases). Deletions cut 2 bases from V and 6 bases from J, with 13 bases between. CDR3 length equals 14 residues. The germline gives CDR1 SGHKS, CDR2 YYEKEE (reference sequence). CDR3 loop: CASSFKTDWDTQYF. The CDR3 region has the DNA TGTGCCAGCAGCTTCAAAACGGACTGGGATACGCAGTATTTT.

This clonotype was seen ten or more times. The genes are TRBV30 and TRBJ1-6; D perhaps matches TRBD1 (6 bases). The CDR3 is made up of 15 amino acids. Germline CDR1 GTSNPN, CDR2 SVGIG (reference sequence). V lost 4 bases and J lost 12, with 22 bases in between. Here the CDR3 reads CAWIYSGQRLGPLHF. Here the CDR3 DNA reads TGTGCCTGGATATACTCTGGACAGCGGCTGGGACCCCTCCACTTT.

The J gene is TRBJ2-7, the V gene TRBV7-3; 10 nucleotides align to TRBD2. Germline V gene data show CDR1 as SGHTA and CDR2 as FQGTGA. J was trimmed by 6 bases and V by 5 bases; bases with no gene match: 7. The CDR3 is 14 residues long. This chain's CDR3 is CASSPSGRALEQYF. The DNA of the CDR3 is TGTGCCAGCAGCCCGAGCGGGAGGGCCCTCGAGCAGTACTTC.

This clonotype showed up just a few times. The chain joins TRBV29-1 to TRBJ2-1; 7 positions agree with TRBD2. The CDR3 is made up of 17 amino acids. The germline CDR1 and CDR2 sequences are SQVTM and ANQGSEA. The junction had 22 bases not matched to a gene; V was cut back by 8 bases and J by 6 bases. CDR3 bases: TGCAGCCACACCCGGGGGTGGGCGGGAGAAATTGGCAATGAGCAGTTCTTC. This translates into CSHTRGWAGEIGNEQFF.

By share, this clonotype counts as hyperexpanded. The V and J genes are TRBV20-1 and TRBJ2-3; TRBD2 aligns across 12 bases. Germline V CDR1 and CDR2: DFQATT, SNEGSKA (reference sequence). This CDR3 comprises 15 residues. With 6 bases clipped from V and 2 bases from J, the junction kept 6 bases outside the gene matches. The CDR3 is CSATTSGSITDTQYF. As DNA, the CDR3 is TGCAGTGCAACGACTAGCGGGAGTATCACAGATACGCAGTATTTT.